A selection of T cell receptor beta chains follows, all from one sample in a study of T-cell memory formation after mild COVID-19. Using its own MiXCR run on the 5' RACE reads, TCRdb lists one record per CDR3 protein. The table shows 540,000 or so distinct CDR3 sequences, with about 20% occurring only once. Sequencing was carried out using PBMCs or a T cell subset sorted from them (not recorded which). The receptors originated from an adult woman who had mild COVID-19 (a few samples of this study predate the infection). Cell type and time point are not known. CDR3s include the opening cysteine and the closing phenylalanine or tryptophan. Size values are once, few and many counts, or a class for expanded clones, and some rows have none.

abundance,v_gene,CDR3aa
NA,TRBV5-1,CASSSQTGGTEAFF
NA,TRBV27,CASSLSGRLFSGANVLTF
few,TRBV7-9,CASSPPGTSGSYEQYF
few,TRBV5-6,CASRPGPQTNYGYTF
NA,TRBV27,CASSWAGAAYEQYF
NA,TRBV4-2,CASSQASGGQETQYF
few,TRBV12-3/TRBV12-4,CASTRDRTSYEKLFF
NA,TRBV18,CASSPSLAGGNEQFF
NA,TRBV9,CASSPLSGGHTDTQYF
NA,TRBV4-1,CASSHGTGIRIQPQHF
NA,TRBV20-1,CSAREDRAETQYF
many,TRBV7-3,CASSQTGGTKHNEQFF
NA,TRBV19,CASSPHGGSYSNQPQHF
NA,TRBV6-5,CASGGRENTGELFF
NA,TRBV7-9,CASIGQGGYGYTF
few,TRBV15,CATSRVTGGKQETQYF
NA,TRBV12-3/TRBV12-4,CASSGTGGTYEQYF
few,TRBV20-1,CSALLEAGVTDTQYF
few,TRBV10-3,CATSFGSATDTQYF
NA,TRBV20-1,CSASHGYYGYTF
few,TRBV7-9,CASSWAGLYGYTF
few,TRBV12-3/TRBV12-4,CATTDRTDTQYF
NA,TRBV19,CASRQLAGGGEQYF
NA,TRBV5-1,CASSLTTGGTTEAFF
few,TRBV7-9,CASSLGASTQHF
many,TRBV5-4,CASRATSGGGDTQYF
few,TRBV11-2,CASSLEVGGLPSEQFF
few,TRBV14,CASSRGEGDTQYF
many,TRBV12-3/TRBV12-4,CASSLGQGKQFF
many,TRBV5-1,CASSLYGGREYNEQFF
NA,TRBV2,CASSDDRSNQPQHF
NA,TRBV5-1,CASSLEPGGSTYEQYF
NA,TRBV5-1,CASSRDFTDTQYF